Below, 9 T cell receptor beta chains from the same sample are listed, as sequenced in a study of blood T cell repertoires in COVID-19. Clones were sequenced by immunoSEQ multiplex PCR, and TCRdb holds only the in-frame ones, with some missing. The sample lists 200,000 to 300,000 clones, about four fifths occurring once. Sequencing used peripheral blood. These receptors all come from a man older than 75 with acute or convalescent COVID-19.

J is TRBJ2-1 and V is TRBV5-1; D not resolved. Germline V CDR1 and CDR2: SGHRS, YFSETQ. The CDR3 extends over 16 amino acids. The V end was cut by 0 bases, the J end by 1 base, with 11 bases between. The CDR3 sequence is CASSLGGGFSYNEQFF. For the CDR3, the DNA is TGCGCCAGCAGCTTGGGTGGCGGATTTTCCTACAATGAGCAGTTCTTC.

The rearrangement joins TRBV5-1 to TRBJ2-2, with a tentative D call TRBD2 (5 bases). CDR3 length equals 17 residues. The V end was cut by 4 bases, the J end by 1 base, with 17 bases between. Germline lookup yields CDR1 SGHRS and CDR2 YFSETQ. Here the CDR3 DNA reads TGCGCCAGCAGCCATATGACCGCCGGGAAGAACACCGGGGAGCTGTTTTTT. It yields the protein CASSHMTAGKNTGELFF.

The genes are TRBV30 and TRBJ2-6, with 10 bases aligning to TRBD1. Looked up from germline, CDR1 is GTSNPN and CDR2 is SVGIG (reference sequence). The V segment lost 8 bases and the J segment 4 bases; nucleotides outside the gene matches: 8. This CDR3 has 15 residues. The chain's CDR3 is CAGGTGVGGANVLTF. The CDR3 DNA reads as TGTGCCGGGGGGACAGGGGTTGGCGGGGCCAACGTCCTGACTTTC.

In DNA form, the CDR3 reads TGTGCCAGTAGTATACCGGGACAGGGATCCTACGAGCAGTACTTC. The encoded protein is CASSIPGQGSYEQYF. This chain links TRBV19 with TRBJ2-7, with 9 bases matching TRBD1. Germline V CDR1 and CDR2: LNHDA, SQIVND (reference sequence). This CDR3 is built from 15 residues. V trimming: 2 bases; J trimming: 1 base; junction bases outside the gene matches: 3.

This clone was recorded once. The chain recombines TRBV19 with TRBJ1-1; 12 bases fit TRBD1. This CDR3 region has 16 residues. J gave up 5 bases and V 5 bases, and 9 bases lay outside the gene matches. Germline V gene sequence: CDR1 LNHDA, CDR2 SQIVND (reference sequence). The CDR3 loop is CASSSGGQGARTEAFF. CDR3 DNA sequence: TGTGCCAGTAGTTCAGGGGGACAGGGGGCGAGGACTGAAGCTTTCTTT.

The CDR3: CASSLQGRGNTEAFF. The CDR3, as DNA: TGTGCCAGCTCACTTCAGGGGCGAGGGAACACTGAAGCTTTCTTT. The rearrangement joins TRBV18 to TRBJ1-1; maybe TRBD1 (6 bases). Germline-derived CDR1 and CDR2 are KGHSH and LQKENI. This CDR3 region has 15 residues. The V end lost 4 bases, the J end lost 1 base, and 13 bases lay between the germline ends. The full variable domain, in which reference TRBV18 and TRBJ1-1 provide the parts outside the CDR3, is NAGVMQNPRHLVRRRGQEARLRCSPMKGHSHVYWYRQLPEEGLKFMVYLQKENIIDESGMPKERFSAEFPKEGPSILRIQQVVRGDSAAYFCASSLQGRGNTEAFFGQGTRLTVV.

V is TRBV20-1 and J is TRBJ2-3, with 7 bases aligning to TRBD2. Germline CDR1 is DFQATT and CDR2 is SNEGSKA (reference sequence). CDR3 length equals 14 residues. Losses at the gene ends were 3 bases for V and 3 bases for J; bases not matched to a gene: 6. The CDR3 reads CSASPLAETDTQYF. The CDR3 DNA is TGCAGTGCTAGTCCTCTAGCGGAGACAGATACGCAGTATTTT.

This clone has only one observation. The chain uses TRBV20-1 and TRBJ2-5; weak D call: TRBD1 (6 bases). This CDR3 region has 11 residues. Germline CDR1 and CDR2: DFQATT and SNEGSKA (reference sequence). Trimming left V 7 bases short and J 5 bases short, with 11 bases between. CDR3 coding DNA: TGCAGTGTCCGAGGGGGTGAGACCCAGTACTTC. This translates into CSVRGGETQYF.

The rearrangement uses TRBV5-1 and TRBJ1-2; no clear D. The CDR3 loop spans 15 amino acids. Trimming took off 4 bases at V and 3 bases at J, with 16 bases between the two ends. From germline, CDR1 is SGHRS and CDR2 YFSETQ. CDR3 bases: TGCGCCAGCAGCGATCGACTCACCGGGGACTATGGCTACACCTTC. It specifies CASSDRLTGDYGYTF.